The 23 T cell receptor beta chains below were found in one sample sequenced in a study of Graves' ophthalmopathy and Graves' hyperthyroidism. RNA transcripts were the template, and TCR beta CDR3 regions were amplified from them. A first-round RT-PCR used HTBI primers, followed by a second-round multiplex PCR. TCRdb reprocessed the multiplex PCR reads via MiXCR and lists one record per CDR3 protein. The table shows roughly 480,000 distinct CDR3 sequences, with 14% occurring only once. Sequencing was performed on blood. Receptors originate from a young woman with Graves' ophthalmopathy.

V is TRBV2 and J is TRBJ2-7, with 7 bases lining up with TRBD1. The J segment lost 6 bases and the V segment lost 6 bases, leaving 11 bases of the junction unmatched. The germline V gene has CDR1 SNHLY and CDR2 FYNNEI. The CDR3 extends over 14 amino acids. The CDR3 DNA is TGTGCCAGCAGCAAGGACAGGCTAGGCGGCGAGCAGTACTTC. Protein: CASSKDRLGGEQYF.

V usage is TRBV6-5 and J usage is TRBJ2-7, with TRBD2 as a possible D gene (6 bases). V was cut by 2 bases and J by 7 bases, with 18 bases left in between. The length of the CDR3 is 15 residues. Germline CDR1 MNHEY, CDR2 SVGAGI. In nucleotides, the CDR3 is TGTGCCAGCAGTTACAGTGGAGGGACGGCAGAGGAGCAGTACTTC. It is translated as CASSYSGGTAEEQYF.

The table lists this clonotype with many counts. The DNA of the CDR3 is TGTGCCAGCAGCTTAGTTGGGACTGGGGCCAACGTCCTGACTTTC. This gives the protein CASSLVGTGANVLTF. The chain joins TRBV7-2 to TRBJ2-6; D unresolved. The length of the CDR3 is 15 residues. CDR1 SGHTA and CDR2 FQGNSA come from the germline V gene. The ends were cut back, 1 base at V and 2 bases at J, with 6 bases in the middle. The full variable domain, rest sourced from reference TRBV7-2 and TRBJ2-6, is GAGVSQSPSNKVTEKGKDVELRCDPISGHTALYWYRQSLGQGLEFLIYFQGNSAPDKSGLPSDRFSAERTGGSVSTLTIQRTQQEDSAVYLCASSLVGTGANVLTFGAGSRLTVL.

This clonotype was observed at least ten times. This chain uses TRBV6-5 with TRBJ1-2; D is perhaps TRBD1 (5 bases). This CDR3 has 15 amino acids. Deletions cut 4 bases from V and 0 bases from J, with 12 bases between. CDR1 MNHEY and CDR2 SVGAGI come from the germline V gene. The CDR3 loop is CASSFADRANYGYTF. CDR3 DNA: TGTGCCAGCAGTTTTGCTGACAGAGCTAACTATGGCTACACCTTC.

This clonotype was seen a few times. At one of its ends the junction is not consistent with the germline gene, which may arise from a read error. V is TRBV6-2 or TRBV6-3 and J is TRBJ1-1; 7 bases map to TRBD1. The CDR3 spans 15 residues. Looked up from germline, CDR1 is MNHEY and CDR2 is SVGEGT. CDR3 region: CASTPGGQPYTEAFF. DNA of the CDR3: TGTGCTAGCACCCCCGGGGGACAGCCCTACACTGAAGCTTTCTTT.

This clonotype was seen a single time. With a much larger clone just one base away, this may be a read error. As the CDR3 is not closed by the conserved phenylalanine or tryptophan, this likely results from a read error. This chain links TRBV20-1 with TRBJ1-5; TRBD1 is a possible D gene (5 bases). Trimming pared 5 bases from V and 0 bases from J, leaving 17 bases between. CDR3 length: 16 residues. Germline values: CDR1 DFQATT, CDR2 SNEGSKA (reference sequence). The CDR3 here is CSASRFGTRSNQPQHL. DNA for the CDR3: TGCAGTGCTTCCCGCTTCGGGACCCGTAGCAATCAGCCCCAGCATTTG.

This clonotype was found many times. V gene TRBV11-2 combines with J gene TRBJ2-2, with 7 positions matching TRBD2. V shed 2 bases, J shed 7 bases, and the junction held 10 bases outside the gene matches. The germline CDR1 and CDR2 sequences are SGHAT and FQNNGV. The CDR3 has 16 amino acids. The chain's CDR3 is CASSLRGLADNGELFF. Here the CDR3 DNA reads TGTGCCAGCAGCTTACGGGGTCTAGCGGATAACGGGGAGCTGTTTTTT.

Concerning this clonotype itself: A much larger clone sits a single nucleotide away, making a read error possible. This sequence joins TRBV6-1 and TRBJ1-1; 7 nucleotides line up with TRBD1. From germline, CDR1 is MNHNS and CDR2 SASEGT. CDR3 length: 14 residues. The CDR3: CASSGQAGGPEACF. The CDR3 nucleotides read TGTGCCAGCAGTGGACAGGCAGGGGGGCCTGAAGCTTGCTTT.

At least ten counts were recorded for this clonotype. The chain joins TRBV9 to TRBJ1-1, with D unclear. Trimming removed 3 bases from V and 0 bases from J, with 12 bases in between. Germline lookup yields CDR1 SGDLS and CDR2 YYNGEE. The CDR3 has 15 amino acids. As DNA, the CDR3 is TGTGCCAGCAGCGGGGCCGGCAGGTTGAACACTGAAGCTTTCTTT. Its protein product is CASSGAGRLNTEAFF.

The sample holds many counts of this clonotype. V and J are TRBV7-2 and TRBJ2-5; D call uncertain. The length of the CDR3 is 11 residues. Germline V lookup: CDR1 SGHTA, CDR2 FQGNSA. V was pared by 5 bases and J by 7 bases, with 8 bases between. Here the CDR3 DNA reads TGTGCCAGCAGCCCCCTATTGACCCAGTACTTC. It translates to CASSPLLTQYF.

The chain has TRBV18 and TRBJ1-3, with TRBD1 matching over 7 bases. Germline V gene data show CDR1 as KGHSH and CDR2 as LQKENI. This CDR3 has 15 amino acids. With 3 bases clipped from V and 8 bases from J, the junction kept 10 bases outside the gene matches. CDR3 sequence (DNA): TGTGCCAGCTCACCCCGACAGGGAGAGAGTGACACCATATATTTT. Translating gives CASSPRQGESDTIYF.

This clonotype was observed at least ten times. The CDR3 sequence: CSARTAVFSGANVLTF. Here the CDR3 DNA reads TGCAGTGCCCGGACAGCTGTTTTCTCTGGGGCCAACGTCCTGACTTTC. The chain is built from TRBV20-1 and TRBJ2-6, with D tentatively TRBD1 (6 bases). Trimming shortened V by 6 bases and J by 0 bases, and 15 bases separated the two germline ends. Germline CDR1 and CDR2: DFQATT and SNEGSKA (reference sequence). CDR3 length: 16 residues.

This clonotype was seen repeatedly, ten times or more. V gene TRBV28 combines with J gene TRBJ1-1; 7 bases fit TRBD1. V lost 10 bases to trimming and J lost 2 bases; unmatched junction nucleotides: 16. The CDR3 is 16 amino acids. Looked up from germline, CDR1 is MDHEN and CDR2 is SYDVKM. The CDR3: CATRGGGGRLNTEAFF. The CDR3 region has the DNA TGTGCCACTAGGGGAGGGGGCGGCCGTCTTAACACTGAAGCTTTCTTT.

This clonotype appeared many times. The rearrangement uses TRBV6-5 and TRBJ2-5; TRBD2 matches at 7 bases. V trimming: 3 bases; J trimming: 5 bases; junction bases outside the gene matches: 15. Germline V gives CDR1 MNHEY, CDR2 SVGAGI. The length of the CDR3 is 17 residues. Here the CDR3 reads CASSYYPQTSWGETQYF. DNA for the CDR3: TGTGCCAGCAGTTATTACCCCCAGACTAGCTGGGGGGAGACCCAGTACTTC.

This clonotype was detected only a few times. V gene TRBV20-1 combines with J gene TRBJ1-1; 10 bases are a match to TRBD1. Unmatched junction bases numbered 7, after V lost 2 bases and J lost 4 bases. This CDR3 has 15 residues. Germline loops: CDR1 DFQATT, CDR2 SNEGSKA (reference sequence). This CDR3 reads CSARQRTGGTTEAFF. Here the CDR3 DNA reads TGCAGTGCTAGACAACGGACAGGGGGGACCACTGAAGCTTTCTTT.

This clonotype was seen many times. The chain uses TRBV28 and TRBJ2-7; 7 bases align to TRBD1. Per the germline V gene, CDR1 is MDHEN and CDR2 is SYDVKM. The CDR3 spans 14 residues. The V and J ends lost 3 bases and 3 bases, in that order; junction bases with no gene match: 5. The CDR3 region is CASSFSQGIYEQYF. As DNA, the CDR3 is TGTGCCAGCAGTTTTTCACAGGGGATCTACGAGCAGTACTTC.

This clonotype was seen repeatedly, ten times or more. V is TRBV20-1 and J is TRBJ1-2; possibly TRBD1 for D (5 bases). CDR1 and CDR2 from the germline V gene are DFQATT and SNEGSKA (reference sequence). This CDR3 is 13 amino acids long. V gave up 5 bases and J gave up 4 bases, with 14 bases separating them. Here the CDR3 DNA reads TGCAGTGCTCCTAATATTGGGGGCTATGGCTACACCTTC. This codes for CSAPNIGGYGYTF.

The CDR3 DNA reads TGTGCCAGCAGTGGACAGAGCCCCTACGAGCAGTACTTC. Translating gives CASSGQSPYEQYF. This chain uses TRBV28 with TRBJ2-7; possibly TRBD1 for D (6 bases). The germline V and J ends were trimmed by 5 bases and 2 bases, with 10 bases remaining between them. The CDR3 is made up of 13 amino acids. Per the germline V gene, CDR1 is MDHEN and CDR2 is SYDVKM.

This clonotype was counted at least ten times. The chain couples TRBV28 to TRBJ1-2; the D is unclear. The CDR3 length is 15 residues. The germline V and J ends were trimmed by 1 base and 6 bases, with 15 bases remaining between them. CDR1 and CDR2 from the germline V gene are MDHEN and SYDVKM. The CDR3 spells CASSLSSGRYNGYTF. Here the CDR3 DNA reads TGTGCCAGCAGTTTATCAAGCGGGAGGTACAATGGCTACACCTTC.

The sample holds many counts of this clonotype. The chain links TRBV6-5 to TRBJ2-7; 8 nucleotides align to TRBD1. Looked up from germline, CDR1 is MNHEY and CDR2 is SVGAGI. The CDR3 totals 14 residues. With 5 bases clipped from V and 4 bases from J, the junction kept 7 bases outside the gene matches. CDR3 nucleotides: TGTGCCAGCAGTCGATGGGACAGGACTTACGAGCAGTACTTC. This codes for CASSRWDRTYEQYF.

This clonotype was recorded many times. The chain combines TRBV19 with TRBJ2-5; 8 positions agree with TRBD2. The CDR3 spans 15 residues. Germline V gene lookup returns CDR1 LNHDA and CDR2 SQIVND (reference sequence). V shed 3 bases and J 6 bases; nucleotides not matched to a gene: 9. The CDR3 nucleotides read TGTGCCAGTAGTATGACAAGCGGGAGTGTCAAGACCCAGTACTTC. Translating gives CASSMTSGSVKTQYF. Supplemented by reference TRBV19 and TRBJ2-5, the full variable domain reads DGGITQSPKYLFRKEGQNVTLSCEQNLNHDAMYWYRQDPGQGLRLIYYSQIVNDFQKGDIAEGYSVSREKKESFPLTVTSAQKNPTAFYLCASSMTSGSVKTQYFGPGTRLLVL.

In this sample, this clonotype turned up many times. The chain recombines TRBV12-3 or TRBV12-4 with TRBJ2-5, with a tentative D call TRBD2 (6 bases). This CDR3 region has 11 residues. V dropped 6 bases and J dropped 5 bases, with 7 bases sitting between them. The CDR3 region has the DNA TGTGCCAGCAGCCGGGGGGAGACCCAGTACTTC. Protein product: CASSRGETQYF.

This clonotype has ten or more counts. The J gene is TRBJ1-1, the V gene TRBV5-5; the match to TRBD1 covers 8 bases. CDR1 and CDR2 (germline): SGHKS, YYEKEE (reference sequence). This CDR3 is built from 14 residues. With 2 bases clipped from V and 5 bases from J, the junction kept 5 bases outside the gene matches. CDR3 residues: CASSFTGGGTEAFF. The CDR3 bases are TGTGCCAGCAGCTTTACAGGGGGAGGAACTGAAGCTTTCTTT.